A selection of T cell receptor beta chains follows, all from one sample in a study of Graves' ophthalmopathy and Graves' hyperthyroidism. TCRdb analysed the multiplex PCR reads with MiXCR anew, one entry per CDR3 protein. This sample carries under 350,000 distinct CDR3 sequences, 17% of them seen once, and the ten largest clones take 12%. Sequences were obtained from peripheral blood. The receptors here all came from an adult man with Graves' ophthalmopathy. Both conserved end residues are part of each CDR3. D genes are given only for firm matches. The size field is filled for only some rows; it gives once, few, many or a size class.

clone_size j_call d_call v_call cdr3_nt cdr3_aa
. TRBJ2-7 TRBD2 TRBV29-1 TGCAGCGTTGTGACTAGCGGGATCTACGAGCAGTACTTC CSVVTSGIYEQYF
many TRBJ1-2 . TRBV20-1 TGCAGTGCTAGCTTCGCCGTTTATGGCTACACCTTC CSASFAVYGYTF
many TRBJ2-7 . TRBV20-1 TGCAGTGCAATGGACAGATCCTCCTACGAGCAGTACTTC CSAMDRSSYEQYF
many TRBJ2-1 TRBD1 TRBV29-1 TGCAGCGCCAAAACCCCGGGACAGGGGTACAATGAGCAGTTCTTC CSAKTPGQGYNEQFF
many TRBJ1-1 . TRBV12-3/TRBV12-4 TGTGCCAGCAGCCCCACAGTCCGGGACACCTCTGAAGCTTTCTTT CASSPTVRDTSEAFF
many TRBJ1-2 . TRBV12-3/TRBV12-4 TGTGCCAGCAGTTCAGCGACGGGCTACACCTTC CASSSATGYTF
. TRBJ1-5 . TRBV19 TGTGCCAGTAGTAGCCTCGTGACACAAAATCAGCCCCAGCCTTTT CASSSLVTQNQPQPF
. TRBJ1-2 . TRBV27 TGTGCCAGCAGTTTATCGGTGGCAGGGGACCGGGGTGGGTATGGCTACACCTTC CASSLSVAGDRGGYGYTF
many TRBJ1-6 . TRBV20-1 TGCAGTGCTAGGGGCAGGGAGAATTCACCCCTCCACTTT CSARGRENSPLHF
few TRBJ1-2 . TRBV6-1 TGTGCCAGCAGTCGCGGGGCGCGGGGGGCCCTGAGTGGCTACACCTTC CASSRGARGALSGYTF
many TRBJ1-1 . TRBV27 TGTGCCAGCAACCCTAGCAGTGTCCGAGGGGGGAACACTGAAGCTTTCTTT CASNPSSVRGGNTEAFF
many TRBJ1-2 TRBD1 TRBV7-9 TGTGCCAGCACCCTGACAGGGGTCCTCTACACCTTC CASTLTGVLYTF
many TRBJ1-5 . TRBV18 TGTGCCAGCTCGACGGAAGCGGGTCAGCCCCAGCATTTT CASSTEAGQPQHF
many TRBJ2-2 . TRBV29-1 TGCAGCGTCAAAATCACCGGGGAGCTGTTTTTT CSVKITGELFF
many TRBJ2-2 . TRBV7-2 TGTGCCAGCAGCCCCGACAGAAACACCGGGGAGCTGTTTTTT CASSPDRNTGELFF
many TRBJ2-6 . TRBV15 TGTGCCACCAGCAGAGATCCGCCGAGGGGTACCGGGGCCAACGTCCTGACTTTC CATSRDPPRGTGANVLTF
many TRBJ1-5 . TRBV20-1 TGCAGTGCTCCGAGGTCTGATAGCAATCAGCCCCAGCATTTT CSAPRSDSNQPQHF
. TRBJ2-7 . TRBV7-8 TGTGCCAGCAGCACCCCCGGGACCTCCGAGCAGTACTTC CASSTPGTSEQYF
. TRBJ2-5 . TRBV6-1 TGTGCCAGCCGAGCTGGCGGCCGGGAGACCCAGTACTTC CASRAGGRETQYF
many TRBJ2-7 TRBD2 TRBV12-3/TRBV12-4 TGTGCCAGCAGGACTAGCGGGATCTCCTACGAGCAGTACTTC CASRTSGISYEQYF
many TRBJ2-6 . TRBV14 TGTGCCAGCACCACGAGCTATGGGGCCAACGTCCTGACTTTC CASTTSYGANVLTF
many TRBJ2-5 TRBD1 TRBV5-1 TGCGCCAGCAGCTTGCAATCCAGGGGGCGCGGAGAGACCCAGTACTTC CASSLQSRGRGETQYF
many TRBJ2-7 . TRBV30 TGTGCCTGGCAACATGGGGATGCCGAGCAGTACTTC CAWQHGDAEQYF
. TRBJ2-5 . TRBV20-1 TGCAGTGCTAGAGGCCCGGGGCAGGGGCACCAAGAGACCCAGTACTTC CSARGPGQGHQETQYF
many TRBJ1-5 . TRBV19 TGTGCCAGTAAGACGGGTAGCAATCAGCCCCAGCATTTT CASKTGSNQPQHF
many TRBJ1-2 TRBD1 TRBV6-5 TGTGCCAGCAGTCCACCGGGACAGGGGAATACGGGCTACACCTTC CASSPPGQGNTGYTF
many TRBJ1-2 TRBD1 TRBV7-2 TGTGCCAGCAGCCGGGGACAGGGGGTTGGCTACACCTTC CASSRGQGVGYTF
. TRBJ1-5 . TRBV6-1 TGTGCCATCAGTGGAGCAAGCAATCAGCCCCAGCATTTT CAISGASNQPQHF
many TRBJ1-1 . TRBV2 TGTGCCAGCCTGGGAATGAACACTGAAGCTTTCTTT CASLGMNTEAFF
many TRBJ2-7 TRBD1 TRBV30 TGTGCCTGGGGGACAGGGGGCGGCTACGAGCAGTACTTC CAWGTGGGYEQYF
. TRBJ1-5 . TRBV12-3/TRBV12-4 TGTGCCAGCAGTTTAAGCGGCAGGGGAAGCAATCAGCCCCAGCATTTT CASSLSGRGSNQPQHF
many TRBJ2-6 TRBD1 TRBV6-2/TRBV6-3 TGTGCCAGCAGCTCTCGGGACAGGGCCGTATCTGGGGCCAACGTCCTGACTTTC CASSSRDRAVSGANVLTF
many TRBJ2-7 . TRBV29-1 TGCAGCGTCCGGGACAACCTCTCCTACGAGCAGTACTTC CSVRDNLSYEQYF
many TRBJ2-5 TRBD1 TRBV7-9 TGTGCCAGCAGCTCGGACAGGGAATTCCAAGAGACCCAGTACTTC CASSSDREFQETQYF
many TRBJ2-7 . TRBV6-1 TGTGCCAGCAGACCCCTCGAAGCGATTGCCCCCTACGAGCAGTACTTC CASRPLEAIAPYEQYF
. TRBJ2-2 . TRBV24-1 TGTGCCACCAGTCCAAGACGGGAGATTGGCGGGGAGCTGTTTTTT CATSPRREIGGELFF
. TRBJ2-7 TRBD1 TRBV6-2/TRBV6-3 TGTGCCAGCAGTTACCGCCCCGGGACAGGGCCCTACGAGCAGTACTTC CASSYRPGTGPYEQYF
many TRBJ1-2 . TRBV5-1 TGCGCCAGCAGCGCAAACAGGAATGGCTACACCTTC CASSANRNGYTF
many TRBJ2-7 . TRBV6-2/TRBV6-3 TGTGCCAGCAGTACCCAGGGGTTTCTTTACGAGCAGTACTTC CASSTQGFLYEQYF
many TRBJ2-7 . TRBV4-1 TGCGCCAGCAGCCAAGATGAGAAGGGGCCTAACTCCTACGAGCAGTACTTC CASSQDEKGPNSYEQYF
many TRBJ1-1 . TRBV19 TGTGCCAGTATTAGCAGGGGTGACACTGAAGCTTTCTTT CASISRGDTEAFF
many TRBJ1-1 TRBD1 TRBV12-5 TGTGCTAGTGGTTCCTCAGGGGGAACTGAAGCTTTCTTT CASGSSGGTEAFF
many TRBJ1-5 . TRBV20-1 TGCAGTGCTAGAGCGGATTCTCGTGGGGGTCAGCCCCAGCATTTT CSARADSRGGQPQHF
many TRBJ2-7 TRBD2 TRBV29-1 TGCAGCGTTGAAGGTCCCGGGGGGTCCTACGAGCAGTACTTC CSVEGPGGSYEQYF
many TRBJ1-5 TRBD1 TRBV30 TGTGCCTGGAGCGGACAGGGGAATCAGCCCCAGCATTTT CAWSGQGNQPQHF
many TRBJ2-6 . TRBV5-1 TGCGCCAGCAGCTTGATCGGGCCGTCTGGGGCCAACGTCCTGACTTTC CASSLIGPSGANVLTF
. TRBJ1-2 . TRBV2 TGTGCCAGCAGTGAAGTTTTAGTAAGGTTTCGTACTGGGACTAACTATGGCTACACCTTC CASSEVLVRFRTGTNYGYTF
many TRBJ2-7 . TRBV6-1 TGTGCCAGCAGTGAAAGGGTCCACTACGAGCAGTACTTC CASSERVHYEQYF
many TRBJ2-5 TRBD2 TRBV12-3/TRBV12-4 TGTGCCAGCAGTTTCTCTAGCGGACAAGAGACCCAGTACTTC CASSFSSGQETQYF